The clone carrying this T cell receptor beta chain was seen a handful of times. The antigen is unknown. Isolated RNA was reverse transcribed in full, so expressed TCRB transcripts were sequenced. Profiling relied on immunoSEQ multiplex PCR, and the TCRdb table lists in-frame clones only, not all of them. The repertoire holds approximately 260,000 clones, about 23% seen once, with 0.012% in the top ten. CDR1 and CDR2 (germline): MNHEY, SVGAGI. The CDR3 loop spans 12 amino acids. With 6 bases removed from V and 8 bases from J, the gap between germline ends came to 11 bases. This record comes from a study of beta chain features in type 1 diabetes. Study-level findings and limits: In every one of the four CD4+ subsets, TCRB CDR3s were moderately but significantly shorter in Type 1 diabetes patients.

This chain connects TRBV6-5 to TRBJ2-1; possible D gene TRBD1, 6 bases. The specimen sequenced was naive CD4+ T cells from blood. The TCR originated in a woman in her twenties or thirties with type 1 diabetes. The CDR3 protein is CASRTQGDEQFF. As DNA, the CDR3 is TGTGCCAGCAGGACACAGGGAGATGAGCAGTTCTTC.